Listed below are T cell receptor beta chains from one sample, sequenced in a study of human T cells and chemical hapten exposure. Each CDR3 protein gets one entry after TCRdb re-called the RACE reads with MiXCR. The table shows fewer than 400,000 distinct CDR3 sequences, with around 7% occurring only once. The specimen was whole blood, collected in connection with sensitization to the hapten diphenylcyclopropenone (DPC). All receptors derive from a woman between 18 and 29 years old with alopecia areata. Some clones in this sample may be carry-over from other donors' samples. The CDR3 runs from the conserved cysteine through the conserved F or W. The D gene is left open where the match is weak. Part of the rows lack a size; the others show once, few, many or a class for expanded clones.

d_call: NA; j_call: TRBJ2-1; v_call: TRBV5-4; clone_size: NA; cdr3_nt: TGTGCCAGCAGCTTGGCTATTGGAAATGAGCAGTTCTTC; cdr3_aa: CASSLAIGNEQFF
d_call: NA; j_call: TRBJ1-2; v_call: TRBV7-2; clone_size: few; cdr3_nt: TGTGCCAGCAGCTTCCGGTTTTTTAACTATGGCTACACCTTC; cdr3_aa: CASSFRFFNYGYTF
d_call: NA; j_call: TRBJ1-2; v_call: TRBV7-2; clone_size: many; cdr3_nt: TGTGCCAGCAGCTTAGGGGCCGGCAGTTTAAACTATGGCTACACCTTC; cdr3_aa: CASSLGAGSLNYGYTF
d_call: NA; j_call: TRBJ2-5; v_call: TRBV12-3/TRBV12-4; clone_size: few; cdr3_nt: TGTGCCAGCTGTTCCTTGAATGTCGGGCAAGAGACCCAGTACTTC; cdr3_aa: CASCSLNVGQETQYF
d_call: NA; j_call: TRBJ1-6; v_call: TRBV20-1; clone_size: NA; cdr3_nt: TGCAGTGCTAGAGATTCTACTCGGGGATCCTATAATTCACCCCTCCACTTT; cdr3_aa: CSARDSTRGSYNSPLHF
d_call: NA; j_call: TRBJ2-1; v_call: TRBV20-1; clone_size: many; cdr3_nt: TGCAGTGCTAGAGATTACACGCGGGGAGGGCAGTTCTTC; cdr3_aa: CSARDYTRGGQFF
d_call: NA; j_call: TRBJ2-7; v_call: TRBV25-1; clone_size: few; cdr3_nt: TGTGCCAGCAGAAGTGGCGGGGTCGACGAGCAGTACTTC; cdr3_aa: CASRSGGVDEQYF
d_call: TRBD2; j_call: TRBJ2-7; v_call: TRBV6-5; clone_size: few; cdr3_nt: TGTGCCAGCAGGGCGGGAGCGATCTCCTACGAGCAGTACTTC; cdr3_aa: CASRAGAISYEQYF
d_call: NA; j_call: TRBJ2-1; v_call: TRBV20-1; clone_size: few; cdr3_nt: TGCAGTGCTGGGTCGGTAGAGAACTCCTACAATGAGCAGTTCTTC; cdr3_aa: CSAGSVENSYNEQFF
d_call: NA; j_call: TRBJ2-3; v_call: TRBV7-2; clone_size: NA; cdr3_nt: TGTGCCAGCAGCAGGGGGGGCTCGGGCACAGATACGCAGTATTTT; cdr3_aa: CASSRGGSGTDTQYF
d_call: TRBD1; j_call: TRBJ1-1; v_call: TRBV12-3/TRBV12-4; clone_size: NA; cdr3_nt: TGTGCCAGCAGTAAGGACAGGGTAGGTCCGGGGAGCACTGAAGCTTTCTTT; cdr3_aa: CASSKDRVGPGSTEAFF
d_call: NA; j_call: TRBJ2-3; v_call: TRBV2; clone_size: NA; cdr3_nt: TGTGCCAGCAGTGAACAGGGCGGGGCAGGTACAGATACGCAGTATTTT; cdr3_aa: CASSEQGGAGTDTQYF
d_call: TRBD1; j_call: TRBJ1-4; v_call: TRBV20-1; clone_size: NA; cdr3_nt: TGCAGTGCTAGAGTGAGGGGGCAGGCAACTAATGAAAAACTGTTTTTT; cdr3_aa: CSARVRGQATNEKLFF
d_call: NA; j_call: TRBJ2-7; v_call: TRBV15; clone_size: NA; cdr3_nt: TGTGCCACCAGCAGAGGGTCGTCGTACGACTCCTACGAGCAGTACTTC; cdr3_aa: CATSRGSSYDSYEQYF
d_call: NA; j_call: TRBJ2-6; v_call: TRBV5-1; clone_size: many; cdr3_nt: TGCGCCAGCAGCTTTGACAGCTCTGGGGCCAACGTCCTGACTTTC; cdr3_aa: CASSFDSSGANVLTF
d_call: NA; j_call: TRBJ2-2; v_call: TRBV28; clone_size: NA; cdr3_nt: TGTGCCAGCAGTTTAATAGGGACGAACACCGGGGAGCTGTTTTTT; cdr3_aa: CASSLIGTNTGELFF
d_call: NA; j_call: TRBJ1-4; v_call: TRBV5-1; clone_size: NA; cdr3_nt: TGCGCCAGCAGCGGGGGGCCTACTAATGAAAAACTGTTTTTT; cdr3_aa: CASSGGPTNEKLFF
d_call: NA; j_call: TRBJ1-5; v_call: TRBV6-5; clone_size: NA; cdr3_nt: TGTGCCAGCCGGAATGCCTATAGCAATCAGCCCCAGCATTTT; cdr3_aa: CASRNAYSNQPQHF
d_call: NA; j_call: TRBJ2-7; v_call: TRBV10-3; clone_size: few; cdr3_nt: TGTGCCATCAGTGAGTCCCTAGTGGGGGCCGACTACGAGCAGTACTTC; cdr3_aa: CAISESLVGADYEQYF
d_call: NA; j_call: TRBJ2-1; v_call: TRBV10-3; clone_size: NA; cdr3_nt: TGTGCCATCAGTGAGAGTACTAGAGGAACGAATGAGCAGTTCTTC; cdr3_aa: CAISESTRGTNEQFF
d_call: TRBD2; j_call: TRBJ2-7; v_call: TRBV6-1; clone_size: NA; cdr3_nt: TGTGCCAGCACTCTAGCGGGGGGGCGGAACCCCTACGAGCAGTACTTC; cdr3_aa: CASTLAGGRNPYEQYF
d_call: TRBD1; j_call: TRBJ2-7; v_call: TRBV6-1; clone_size: NA; cdr3_nt: TGTGCCAGCAGAATACGACAGGGGGCTTCTTGGGAGCAGTACTTC; cdr3_aa: CASRIRQGASWEQYF